Listed below are T cell receptor beta chains from one sample, sequenced in a study of OX40 agonist ivuxolimab in advanced cancers. Profiling relied on immunoSEQ multiplex PCR, and the TCRdb table lists in-frame clones only, not all of them. The sample contains roughly 62,000 clones, 80% to 90% of which appear only once. The sequenced sample was CD4+ or CD8+ T cells sorted from blood, obtained in a trial of the OX40 agonist ivuxolimab. The receptors here all came from an adult with an advanced solid tumor such as melanoma, head and neck, liver or kidney cancer. CDR3s include the opening cysteine and the closing phenylalanine or tryptophan. A D gene is named only where the DNA matches it firmly. Size is omitted from some rows. Given values are once, few, many or a class for expanded clones.

size: .; V: TRBV14; J: TRBJ2-3; D: .; CDR3: CASSLLSGTDTQYF; DNA: TGTGCCAGCAGCCTACTATCCGGAACAGATACGCAGTATTTT
size: .; V: TRBV5-4; J: TRBJ2-3; D: .; CDR3: CASRGPSTDTQYF; DNA: TGTGCCAGCAGGGGGCCTAGCACAGATACGCAGTATTTT
size: .; V: TRBV6-6; J: TRBJ2-5; D: .; CDR3: CASFGHNLQETQYF; DNA: TGTGCCAGCTTCGGACACAACCTCCAAGAGACCCAGTACTTC
size: .; V: TRBV2; J: TRBJ2-2; D: .; CDR3: CASRPQTGRTGELFF; DNA: TGTGCCAGCAGACCGCAGACAGGGAGGACCGGGGAGCTGTTTTTT
size: .; V: TRBV5-1; J: TRBJ2-3; D: .; CDR3: CASSLTGESTDTQYF; DNA: TGCGCCAGCAGCTTGACAGGAGAAAGCACAGATACGCAGTATTTT
size: medium-sized; V: TRBV5-1; J: TRBJ1-5; D: TRBD1; CDR3: CASSTGIRGGSSNQPQHF; DNA: TGCGCCAGCAGCACGGGTATCAGGGGGGGCTCTAGCAATCAGCCCCAGCATTTT
size: .; V: TRBV6-5; J: TRBJ1-6; D: .; CDR3: CASSPDWDSPLHF; DNA: TGTGCCAGCAGCCCGGACTGGGATTCACCCCTCCACTTT
size: .; V: TRBV19; J: TRBJ2-3; D: TRBD1; CDR3: CASSPRDSVSDTQYF; DNA: TGTGCCAGTAGTCCCCGGGACAGCGTATCGGATACGCAGTATTTT
size: .; V: TRBV29-1; J: TRBJ2-3; D: .; CDR3: CSVSGGSGTDTQYF; DNA: TGCAGCGTTTCAGGGGGGAGCGGCACAGATACGCAGTATTTT
size: .; V: TRBV7-3; J: TRBJ2-3; D: .; CDR3: CASSFIGVDTQYF; DNA: TGTGCCAGCAGCTTCATCGGAGTCGATACGCAGTATTTT
size: .; V: TRBV27; J: TRBJ2-1; D: .; CDR3: CASNSLRMPLINEQFF; DNA: TGTGCCAGCAACTCCCTCAGAATGCCCTTGATCAATGAGCAGTTCTTC
size: .; V: TRBV20-1; J: TRBJ2-5; D: .; CDR3: CSAVGGETQYF; DNA: TGCAGTGCAGTAGGGGGGGAGACCCAGTACTTC
size: once; V: TRBV19; J: TRBJ1-1; D: .; CDR3: CASRFGGGDAEAFF; DNA: TGTGCCAGTAGGTTTGGGGGAGGGGATGCTGAAGCTTTCTTT
size: .; V: TRBV2; J: TRBJ1-2; D: TRBD1; CDR3: CASSVQGSIVGYTF; DNA: TGTGCCAGCAGCGTACAGGGGTCTATCGTTGGCTACACCTTC
size: .; V: TRBV5-4; J: TRBJ2-2; D: .; CDR3: CASSLELQPATGELFF; DNA: TGTGCCAGCAGCTTGGAACTTCAGCCTGCTACCGGGGAGCTGTTTTTT
size: .; V: TRBV5-1; J: TRBJ2-7; D: TRBD2; CDR3: CASSLARSGGADEQYF; DNA: TGCGCCAGCAGCTTGGCCAGGAGCGGGGGGGCCGACGAGCAGTACTTC
size: .; V: TRBV5-1; J: TRBJ2-5; D: .; CDR3: CASSLASETQYF; DNA: TGCGCCAGCAGCTTGGCCTCAGAGACCCAGTACTTC
size: .; V: TRBV18; J: TRBJ1-2; D: .; CDR3: CASSPPSNYGYAF; DNA: TGTGCCAGCTCACCACCGAGTAACTATGGCTACGCCTTC
size: once; V: TRBV9; J: TRBJ1-6; D: .; CDR3: CASSFLGGYNSPLHF; DNA: TGTGCCAGCAGCTTCCTGGGGGGCTATAATTCACCCCTCCACTTT
size: few; V: TRBV6-1; J: TRBJ1-2; D: .; CDR3: CASSERSYGYTF; DNA: TGTGCCAGCAGTGAAAGAAGCTATGGCTACACCTTC
size: .; V: TRBV29-1; J: TRBJ2-1; D: .; CDR3: CSVVGDSGNNEQFF; DNA: TGCAGCGTTGTTGGGGATTCCGGCAACAATGAGCAGTTCTTC
size: .; V: TRBV27; J: TRBJ1-1; D: TRBD1; CDR3: CASGMTGVATEAFF; DNA: TGTGCCAGCGGTATGACAGGGGTTGCCACTGAAGCTTTCTTT
size: .; V: TRBV18; J: TRBJ2-4; D: TRBD1; CDR3: CASSPKQGLAKNIQYF; DNA: TGTGCCAGCTCACCAAAACAGGGGCTAGCCAAAAACATTCAGTACTTC
size: .; V: TRBV7-9; J: TRBJ2-1; D: TRBD2; CDR3: CASSVAGAYYNEQFF; DNA: TGTGCCAGCAGCGTAGCGGGGGCCTACTACAATGAGCAGTTCTTC
size: .; V: TRBV6-1; J: TRBJ2-1; D: .; CDR3: CASRSSYNEQFF; DNA: TGTGCCAGCAGAAGCTCCTACAATGAGCAGTTCTTC
size: .; V: TRBV7-2; J: TRBJ2-1; D: .; CDR3: CASSLVGGPSYNEQFF; DNA: TGTGCCAGCAGCTTAGTCGGCGGACCCTCCTACAATGAGCAGTTCTTC